This TCR beta chain comes out of a study of cytomegalovirus exposure and HLA in healthy donors. The PCR had 60 Vbeta and 13 Jbeta primers. The repertoire was sequenced with immunoSEQ multiplex PCR; TCRdb's copy has only in-frame clones and lacks some. The sample lists 190,000 or so clones; 75% to 85% were seen once. V dropped 0 bases and J dropped 3 bases, with 14 bases sitting between them. The germline CDR1 and CDR2 sequences are SGHNT and YYREEE (reference sequence). CDR3 length: 16 amino acids. V and J are TRBV5-4 and TRBJ2-3; D not resolved. The sample was PBMCs. The sequence came from a boy between 10 and 17 years old in good health and CMV-seronegative. This CDR3 reads CASSLGKIRETDTQYF. The CDR3 bases are TGTGCCAGCAGCTTGGGAAAGATTAGAGAAACAGATACGCAGTATTTT.